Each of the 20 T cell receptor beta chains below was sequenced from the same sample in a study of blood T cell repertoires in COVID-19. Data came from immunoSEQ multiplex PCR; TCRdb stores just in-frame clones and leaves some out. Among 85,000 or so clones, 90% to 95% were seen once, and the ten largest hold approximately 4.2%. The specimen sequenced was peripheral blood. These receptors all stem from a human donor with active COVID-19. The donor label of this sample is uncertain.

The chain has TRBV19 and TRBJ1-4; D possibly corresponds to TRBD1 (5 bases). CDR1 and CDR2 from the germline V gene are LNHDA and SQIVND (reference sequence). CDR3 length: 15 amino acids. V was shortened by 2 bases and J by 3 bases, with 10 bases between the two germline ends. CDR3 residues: CASSIQTASNEKLFF. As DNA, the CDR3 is TGTGCCAGTAGTATACAGACAGCCTCTAATGAAAAACTGTTTTTT. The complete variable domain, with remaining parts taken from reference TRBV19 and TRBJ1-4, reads DGGITQSPKYLFRKEGQNVTLSCEQNLNHDAMYWYRQDPGQGLRLIYYSQIVNDFQKGDIAEGYSVSREKKESFPLTVTSAQKNPTAFYLCASSIQTASNEKLFFGSGTQLSVL.

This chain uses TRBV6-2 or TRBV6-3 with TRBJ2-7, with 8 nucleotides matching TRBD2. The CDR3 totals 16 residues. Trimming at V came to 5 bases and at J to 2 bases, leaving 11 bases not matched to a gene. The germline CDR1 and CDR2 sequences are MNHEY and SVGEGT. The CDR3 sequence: CASSRIYRGGAYEQYF. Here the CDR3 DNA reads TGTGCCAGCAGTCGTATCTATCGGGGGGGCGCCTACGAGCAGTACTTC.

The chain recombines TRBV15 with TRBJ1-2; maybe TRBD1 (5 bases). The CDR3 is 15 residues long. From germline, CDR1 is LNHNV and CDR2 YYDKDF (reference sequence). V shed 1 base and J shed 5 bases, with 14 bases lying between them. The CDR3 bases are TGTGCCACCAGCAGAGCTGGCAGGGATCGGTATGGCTACACCTTC. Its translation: CATSRAGRDRYGYTF.

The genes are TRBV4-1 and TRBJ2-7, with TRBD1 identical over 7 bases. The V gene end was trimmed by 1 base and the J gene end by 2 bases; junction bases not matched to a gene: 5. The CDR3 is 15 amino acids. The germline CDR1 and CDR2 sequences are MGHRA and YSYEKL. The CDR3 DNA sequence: TGCGCCAGCAGCCAAGGACAGGGTGGAACCTACGAGCAGTACTTC. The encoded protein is CASSQGQGGTYEQYF.

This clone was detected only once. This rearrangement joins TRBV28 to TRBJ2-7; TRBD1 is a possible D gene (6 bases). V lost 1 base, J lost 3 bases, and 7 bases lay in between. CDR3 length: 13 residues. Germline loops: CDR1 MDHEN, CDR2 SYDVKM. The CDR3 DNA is TGTGCCAGCAGTTTATCAGGGGTCTACGAGCAGTACTTC. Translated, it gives CASSLSGVYEQYF.

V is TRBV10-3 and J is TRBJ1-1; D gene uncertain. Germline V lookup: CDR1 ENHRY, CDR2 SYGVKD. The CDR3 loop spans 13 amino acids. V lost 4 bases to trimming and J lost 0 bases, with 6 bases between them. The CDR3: CAISGQMNTEAFF. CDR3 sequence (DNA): TGTGCCATCAGTGGTCAGATGAACACTGAAGCTTTCTTT.

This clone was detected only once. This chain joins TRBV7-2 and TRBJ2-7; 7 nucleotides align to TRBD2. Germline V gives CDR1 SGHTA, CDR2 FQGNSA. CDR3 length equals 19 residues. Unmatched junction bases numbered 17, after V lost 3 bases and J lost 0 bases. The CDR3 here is CASSLYYGGGSGTSYEQYF. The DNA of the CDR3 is TGTGCCAGCAGCTTGTACTACGGAGGTGGCAGCGGGACCTCCTACGAGCAGTACTTC.

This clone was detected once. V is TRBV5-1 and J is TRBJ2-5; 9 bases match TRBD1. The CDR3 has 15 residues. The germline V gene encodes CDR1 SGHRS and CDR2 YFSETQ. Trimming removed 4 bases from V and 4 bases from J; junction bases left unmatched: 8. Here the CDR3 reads CASSLTGGELETQYF. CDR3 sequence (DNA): TGCGCCAGCAGCCTGACAGGGGGTGAGCTAGAGACCCAGTACTTC.

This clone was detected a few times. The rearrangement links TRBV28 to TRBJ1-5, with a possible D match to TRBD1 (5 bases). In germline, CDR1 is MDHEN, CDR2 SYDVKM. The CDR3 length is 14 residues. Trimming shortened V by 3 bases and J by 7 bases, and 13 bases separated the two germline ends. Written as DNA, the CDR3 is TGTGCCAGCAGTTTTTCCCCCAAGGGGCAGCCCCAGCATTTT. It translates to CASSFSPKGQPQHF.

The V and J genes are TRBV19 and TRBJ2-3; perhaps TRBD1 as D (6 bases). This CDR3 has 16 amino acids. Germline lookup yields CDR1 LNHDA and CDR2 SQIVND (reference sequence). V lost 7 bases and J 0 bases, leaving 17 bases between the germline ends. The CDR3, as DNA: TGTGCCAGTACCCGCGGAGGACAGCCTAGCACAGATACGCAGTATTTT. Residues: CASTRGGQPSTDTQYF.

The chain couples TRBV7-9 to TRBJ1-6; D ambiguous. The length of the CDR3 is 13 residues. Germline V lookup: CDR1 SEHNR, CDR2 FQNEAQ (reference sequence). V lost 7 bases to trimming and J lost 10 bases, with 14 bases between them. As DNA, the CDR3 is TGTGCCAGCACCAATGATCGGGTGTCACCCCTCCACTTT. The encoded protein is CASTNDRVSPLHF.

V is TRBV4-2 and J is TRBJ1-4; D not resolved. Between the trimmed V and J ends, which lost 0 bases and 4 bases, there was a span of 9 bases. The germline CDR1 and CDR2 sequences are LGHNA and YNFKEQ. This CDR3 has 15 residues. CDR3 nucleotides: TGTGCCAGCAGCCAAGATGCGGAAATTAATGAAAAACTGTTTTTT. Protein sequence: CASSQDAEINEKLFF.

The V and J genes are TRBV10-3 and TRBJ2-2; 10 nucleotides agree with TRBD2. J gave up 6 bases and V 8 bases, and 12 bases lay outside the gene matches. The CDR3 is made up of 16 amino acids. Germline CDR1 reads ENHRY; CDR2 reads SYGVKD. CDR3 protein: CAIRRTSGPRAGELFF. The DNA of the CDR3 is TGTGCCATCCGAAGGACTAGCGGCCCCCGGGCCGGGGAGCTGTTTTTT.

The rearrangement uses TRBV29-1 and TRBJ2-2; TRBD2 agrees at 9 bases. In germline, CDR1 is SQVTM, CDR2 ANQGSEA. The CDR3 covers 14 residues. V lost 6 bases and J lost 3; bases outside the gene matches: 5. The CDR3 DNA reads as TGCAGCGTACCGGGACTAGCTGACACCGGGGAGCTGTTTTTT. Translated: CSVPGLADTGELFF.

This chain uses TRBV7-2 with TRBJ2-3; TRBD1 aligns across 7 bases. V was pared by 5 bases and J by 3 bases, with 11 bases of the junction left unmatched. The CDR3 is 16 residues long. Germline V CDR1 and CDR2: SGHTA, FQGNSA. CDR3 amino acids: CASSPDRPSWTDTQYF. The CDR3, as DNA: TGTGCCAGCAGCCCGGACAGGCCATCTTGGACAGATACGCAGTATTTT.

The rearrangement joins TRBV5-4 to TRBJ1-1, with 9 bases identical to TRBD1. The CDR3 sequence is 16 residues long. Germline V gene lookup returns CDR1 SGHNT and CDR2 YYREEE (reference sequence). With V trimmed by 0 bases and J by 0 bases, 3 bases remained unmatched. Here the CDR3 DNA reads TGTGCCAGCAGCTTGGGACAGGGGGTCCTGAACACTGAAGCTTTCTTT. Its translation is CASSLGQGVLNTEAFF.

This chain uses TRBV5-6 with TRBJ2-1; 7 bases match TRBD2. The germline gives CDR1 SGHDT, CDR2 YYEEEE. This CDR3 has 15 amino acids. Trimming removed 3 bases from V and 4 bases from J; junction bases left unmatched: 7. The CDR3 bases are TGTGCCAGCAGCTGGTCTAGCGGCACATACAATGAGCAGTTCTTC. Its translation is CASSWSSGTYNEQFF.

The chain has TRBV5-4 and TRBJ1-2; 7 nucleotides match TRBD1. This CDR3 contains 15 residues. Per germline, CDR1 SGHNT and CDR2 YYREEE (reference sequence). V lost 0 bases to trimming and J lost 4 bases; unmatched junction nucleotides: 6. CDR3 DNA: TGTGCCAGCAGCTTGGCCCCGGGACAGAGCTATGGCTACACCTTC. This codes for CASSLAPGQSYGYTF.

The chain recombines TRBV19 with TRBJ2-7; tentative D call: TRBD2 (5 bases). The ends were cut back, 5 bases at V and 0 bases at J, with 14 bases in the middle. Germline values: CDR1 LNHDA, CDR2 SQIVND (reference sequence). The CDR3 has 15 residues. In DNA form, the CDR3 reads TGTGCCAGTAGTCTCCGAGGACTGCCCTCCTACGAGCAGTACTTC. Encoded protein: CASSLRGLPSYEQYF. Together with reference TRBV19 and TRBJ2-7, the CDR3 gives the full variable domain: DGGITQSPKYLFRKEGQNVTLSCEQNLNHDAMYWYRQDPGQGLRLIYYSQIVNDFQKGDIAEGYSVSREKKESFPLTVTSAQKNPTAFYLCASSLRGLPSYEQYFGPGTRLTVT.

Here the CDR3 DNA reads TGTGCCATAACCGGGACAGGGTCTCATGAGCAGTTCTTC. This encodes CAITGTGSHEQFF. V usage is TRBV11-3 and J usage is TRBJ2-1, with TRBD1 identical over 9 bases. V shed 10 bases and J 8 bases; nucleotides not matched to a gene: 9. There are 13 residues in the CDR3. The germline gives CDR1 SGHNT, CDR2 YENEEA. Using reference TRBV11-3 and TRBJ2-1 for the parts outside the CDR3, the full variable domain is EAGVVQSPRYKIIEKKQPVAFWCNPISGHNTLYWYLQNLGQGPELLIRYENEEAVDDSQLPKDRFSAERLKGVDSTLKIQPAELGDSAVYLCAITGTGSHEQFFGPGTRLTVL.